The present TCR beta chain was sequenced within a study of blood T cell repertoires in COVID-19. Study background: Samples representing acute and convalescent COVID-19 were sourced from the United States, Italy and Spain. T cells, B-cell-depleted T cells, or PBMCs supplied cDNA or gDNA.

The authors' processing: Reference gene primer amplification gave nucleated cell count estimates. The table came from immunoSEQ multiplex PCR; TCRdb's copy has only in-frame clones and leaves some out. The V and J calls and clone size are taken from that table; D and trimming were inferred from the DNA. The profile covers about 60,000 clones, with roughly 80% appearing a single time and just over 40% taken by the ten largest. The source is a human donor in a cohort sampled during active COVID-19. Sequences were obtained from peripheral blood.

The CDR3: CASSLVPLSETGKNEKLFF. The CDR3 region has the DNA TGCGCCAGCAGTCTTGTTCCCCTGAGCGAAACAGGGAAGAATGAAAAACTGTTTTTT. The chain has TRBV5-1 and TRBJ1-4; D may be TRBD1 (6 bases). V lost 5 bases and J 5 bases, leaving 28 bases between the germline ends. CDR1 SGHRS and CDR2 YFSETQ come from the germline V gene. The length of the CDR3 is 19 residues.